The text below deals with one T cell receptor beta chain. Its antigen is not identified. The protocol was immunoSEQ multiplex PCR, while the TCRdb copy is restricted to in-frame clones and leaves out a portion. The sample consists of 150,000 to 200,000 clones, roughly nine tenths of them appearing once. The sample comes from a study of T cell responses to AZD1222 COVID-19 vaccine. The study's findings and limits: Clonal diversity was possibly underestimated, and the donors were mostly white British, with more females. Two doses of AZD1222 preceded a rise in Spike-specific TCR breadth and depth.

Between the trimmed V and J ends, which lost 4 bases and 2 bases, there was a span of 15 bases. The CDR3 spans 16 residues. CDR1 and CDR2 (germline): ENHRY, SYGVKD. The sample here was peripheral blood, taken on day 0 of AZD1222 vaccination. This sequence was found in an adult in good health. This chain uses TRBV10-3 with TRBJ1-3; a weak D match, TRBD1 (6 bases). CDR3 sequence: CAISVAPTGTGNTIYF. CDR3 DNA sequence: TGTGCCATCAGTGTAGCCCCTACAGGGACTGGAAACACCATATATTTT.